This T cell receptor beta chain is from a study of blood T cells in healthy people across ages. The CDR3 is 14 residues long. Per the germline V gene, CDR1 is SGHRS and CDR2 is YFSETQ. Trimming removed 3 bases from V and 7 bases from J; junction bases left unmatched: 5. A second about 7 to 11 cycle PCR used barcoded and J-beta primers. One entry per CDR3 protein, called by TCRdb with MiXCR from the 5' RACE reads. The sample comprises fewer than 1,000,000 distinct CDR3 sequences, 35% to 50% of which are singletons, and about a sixth rests with the top ten. The receptor comes from an elderly man in good health. Sequencing used blood. The chain uses TRBV5-1 and TRBJ2-2; 8 bases match TRBD1. CDR3 DNA sequence: TGCGCCAGCAGCTGGACAGGGATAGACGGGGAGCTGTTTTTT. Amino acids: CASSWTGIDGELFF.